Detailed here is one T cell receptor (beta chain). The sample originates from a study of blood T cell repertoires in COVID-19. Source study methods: Estimation of nucleated cell counts relied on the amplification of reference gene primers. This table comes from immunoSEQ multiplex PCR, and its TCRdb copy is limited to in-frame clones, with some not included. For V, J and clone size, that table is used; D and trimming come from the DNA. The sample records roughly 140,000 clones, roughly four fifths being singletons. Germline CDR1 and CDR2: LNHNV and YYDKDF (reference sequence). The length of the CDR3 is 16 residues. Trimming took 9 bases from V and 0 from J; bases not matched to a gene: 3.

This sequence joins TRBV15 and TRBJ2-3; 16 positions match TRBD2. Sequencing used peripheral blood. This clonotype was obtained from a human donor in a cohort sampled during active COVID-19. The CDR3 DNA sequence: TGTGCCACGGGACTAGCGGGGGGGCCTAGCACAGATACGCAGTATTTT. It encodes CATGLAGGPSTDTQYF.